This T cell receptor (beta chain) was sequenced during a study of blood T cell repertoires in COVID-19. Across the whole study: Material from acute and convalescent COVID-19 was sourced from the United States, Italy and Spain. T cells, B-cell-depleted T cells, or PBMCs supplied cDNA or gDNA.

This table comes from immunoSEQ multiplex PCR, and its TCRdb copy is limited to in-frame clones, with some not included. The table records 200,000 to 300,000 clones, around 90% of them present only once. This clone was observed a few times. The V and J ends lost 6 bases and 6 bases, in that order; junction bases with no gene match: 14. CDR3 length: 16 residues. Germline CDR1 MNHNS, CDR2 SASEGT. Sequencing was performed on peripheral blood. The V call is TRBV6-1, the J call TRBJ1-2; 9 bases fit TRBD1. This receptor was taken from a man in his 60s who had recovered from COVID-19. The CDR3 nucleotides read TGTGCCAGCAGGGAACAGGGGGCAGTCCCATTGGATGGCTACACCTTC. Translating gives CASREQGAVPLDGYTF.